These 10 T cell receptor beta chains share one sample of origin, sequenced in a study of CD8+ T cells in alopecia areata. Documented treatment: oral pan-JAK inhibitor, 5-10 mg twice daily. Extraction of RNA preceded its reverse transcription into cDNA, which served as the sequencing template. Data came from immunoSEQ multiplex PCR; TCRdb stores just in-frame clones and leaves some out. The table records roughly 190,000 clones, 45% to 75% of them present only once. The source was CD4+ T cells sorted from blood, collected at week 4, from a patient treated with tofacitinib. The origin of the receptors is a human donor with alopecia areata.

The chain recombines TRBV4-1 with TRBJ1-1, with 10 bases aligning to TRBD1. The CDR3 consists of 14 residues. Germline trimming cut 4 bases from V and 5 bases from J; bases unmatched to any gene: 4. CDR1 is MGHRA, CDR2 YSYEKL, per germline. The CDR3 DNA reads as TGCGCCAGCAGCCGACAGGGGGCTCGGACTGAAGCTTTCTTT. Translation gives CASSRQGARTEAFF.

CDR3 amino acids: CASSSVGRAASYEQYF. The DNA for the CDR3 is TGTGCCAGCAGCTCGGTCGGCAGGGCCGCCTCCTACGAGCAGTACTTC. The J gene is TRBJ2-7, the V gene TRBV4-2; D perhaps matches TRBD1 (5 bases). Trimming took 5 bases from V and 0 from J, leaving 17 bases between them. This CDR3 has 16 residues. Germline V gives CDR1 LGHNA, CDR2 YNFKEQ.

The chain carries TRBV14 and TRBJ1-2; D not certain. V was cut by 2 bases and J by 7 bases, with 20 bases left in between. Per the germline V gene, CDR1 is SGHDN and CDR2 is FVKESK. The CDR3 covers 16 residues. CDR3 in amino acids: CASSQTPASLPGGYTF. As DNA, the CDR3 is TGTGCCAGCAGCCAAACCCCTGCCAGTCTCCCGGGTGGCTACACCTTC.

This clone was seen only a few times. The chain uses TRBV30 and TRBJ2-1; 8 bases line up with TRBD2. V was pared by 4 bases and J by 3 bases, with 2 bases of the junction left unmatched. This CDR3 is 13 amino acids long. Germline CDR1 GTSNPN, CDR2 SVGIG (reference sequence). In nucleotides, the CDR3 is TGTGCCTGGACTAGCGGGCGCTACAATGAGCAGTTCTTC. Its translation is CAWTSGRYNEQFF.

CDR3 sequence reads: CASSAGRPQHF. CDR3 DNA sequence: TGTGCCAGCAGCGCAGGACGGCCCCAGCATTTT. The rearrangement joins TRBV5-6 to TRBJ1-5; D gene ambiguous. The CDR3 runs to 11 residues. Trimming removed 4 bases from V and 9 bases from J, with 8 bases in between. Germline-derived CDR1 and CDR2 are SGHDT and YYEEEE.

The chain combines TRBV30 with TRBJ2-7; D unclear. Per the germline V gene, CDR1 is GTSNPN and CDR2 is SVGIG (reference sequence). V lost 0 bases to trimming and J lost 2 bases, with 11 bases between them. The CDR3 consists of 14 residues. CDR3: CAWSVGPITYEQYF. CDR3 coding DNA: TGTGCCTGGAGTGTAGGGCCCATAACCTACGAGCAGTACTTC.

The rearrangement joins TRBV30 to TRBJ2-7; D ambiguous. Trimming removed 3 bases at V and 3 bases at J, with 9 bases between. The CDR3 sequence is 12 residues long. Germline-derived CDR1 and CDR2 are GTSNPN and SVGIG (reference sequence). The CDR3 DNA reads as TGTGCCTGGAGATCGGCAGGCTACGAGCAGTACTTC. It codes for CAWRSAGYEQYF.

The chain has TRBV2 and TRBJ1-1, with D hard to call. CDR3 length equals 12 residues. Trimming stripped 6 bases from V and 1 base from J, with 6 bases between. Germline assignment: CDR1 SNHLY and CDR2 FYNNEI. In nucleotides, the CDR3 is TGTGCCAGCAGGGCAGGGAACACTGAAGCTTTCTTT. Translated: CASRAGNTEAFF. The entire variable domain, with the rest obtained from reference TRBV2 and TRBJ1-1, is as follows: EPEVTQTPSHQVTQMGQEVILRCVPISNHLYFYWYRQILGQKVEFLVSFYNNEISEKSEIFDDQFSVERPDGSNFTLKIRSTKLEDSAMYFCASRAGNTEAFFGQGTRLTVV.

This chain links TRBV29-1 with TRBJ1-1; no clear D gene. CDR1 and CDR2 (germline): SQVTM, ANQGSEA. Trimming stripped 5 bases from V and 1 base from J, with 5 bases between. The CDR3 contains 11 residues. CDR3 bases: TGCAGCGTTACGGAGAACACTGAAGCTTTCTTT. Translating gives CSVTENTEAFF. The variable domain in full, with the rest retrieved from reference TRBV29-1 and TRBJ1-1, is SAVISQKPSRDICQRGTSLTIQCQVDSQVTMMFWYRQQPGQSLTLIATANQGSEATYESGFVIDKFPISRPNLTFSTLTVSNMSPEDSSIYLCSVTENTEAFFGQGTRLTVV.

The rearrangement joins TRBV5-6 to TRBJ1-2, with D unclear. CDR1 and CDR2 from the germline V gene are SGHDT and YYEEEE. V gave up 4 bases and J gave up 1 base, with 14 bases separating them. This CDR3 region has 15 residues. The CDR3 DNA reads TGTGCCAGCAGCATATACCCGGATGATAACTATGGCTACACCTTC. Residues: CASSIYPDDNYGYTF.